The rows below give T cell receptor beta chains drawn from one sample of a study of shared clonotypes between healthy human individuals. Clones were read by immunoSEQ multiplex PCR, and TCRdb kept only the in-frame ones, dropping some. The table includes millions of clones, approximately 90% detected once. The sequenced material came from naive CD4+ T cells sorted from blood. These receptors were collected from a man aged 18 to 30 in good health. CDR3s include the opening cysteine and the closing phenylalanine or tryptophan. A D gene is named only where the DNA matches it firmly. Size is stated for part of the rows, as once, few or many counts, or as a class when the clone is expanded.

v_call: TRBV7-9; clone_size: NA; j_call: TRBJ2-3; d_call: NA; cdr3_nt: TGTGCCAGCAGCAACGAGGGGGTTAGCACAGATACGCAGTATTTT; cdr3_aa: CASSNEGVSTDTQYF
v_call: TRBV7-2; clone_size: NA; j_call: TRBJ1-2; d_call: NA; cdr3_nt: TGTGCCAGCAGCTTAGTTTCGGCAGGCTATGGCTACACCTTC; cdr3_aa: CASSLVSAGYGYTF
v_call: TRBV28; clone_size: NA; j_call: TRBJ2-6; d_call: NA; cdr3_nt: TGTGCCAGCAGTTTCCCTACAGGCCAGGGCTCGGGGGCCAACGTCCTGACTTTC; cdr3_aa: CASSFPTGQGSGANVLTF
v_call: TRBV5-6; clone_size: NA; j_call: TRBJ2-7; d_call: NA; cdr3_nt: TGTGCCAGCAGCTTGGACCCTGGGGAGCAGTACTTC; cdr3_aa: CASSLDPGEQYF
v_call: TRBV6-1; clone_size: NA; j_call: TRBJ1-3; d_call: NA; cdr3_nt: TGTGCCAGCTGGCTAGGGCAGTCGATAAGAAACACCATATATTTT; cdr3_aa: CASWLGQSIRNTIYF
v_call: TRBV5-1; clone_size: NA; j_call: TRBJ2-3; d_call: TRBD2; cdr3_nt: TGCGCCAGCAGCCTCGAAGGCGGGACTAGCCGAGATACGCAGTATTTT; cdr3_aa: CASSLEGGTSRDTQYF
v_call: TRBV6-1; clone_size: NA; j_call: TRBJ2-7; d_call: NA; cdr3_nt: TGTGCCAGCAGTGGGGGGCGAGGTCCCTACGAGCAGTACTTC; cdr3_aa: CASSGGRGPYEQYF
v_call: TRBV18; clone_size: NA; j_call: TRBJ1-1; d_call: NA; cdr3_nt: TGTGCCAGCTCACCACTCGGAAAAGCTTTCTTT; cdr3_aa: CASSPLGKAFF
v_call: TRBV4-3; clone_size: NA; j_call: TRBJ2-5; d_call: NA; cdr3_nt: TGCGCCAGCAGCCAAGAGATGACAGGGCTAACGGGAGCGAGAGAGACCCAGTACTTC; cdr3_aa: CASSQEMTGLTGARETQYF
v_call: TRBV7-9; clone_size: NA; j_call: TRBJ1-2; d_call: NA; cdr3_nt: TGTGCCAGCAGCTTAAGCACCAACTATGGCTACACCTTC; cdr3_aa: CASSLSTNYGYTF
v_call: TRBV6-6; clone_size: NA; j_call: TRBJ2-7; d_call: TRBD1; cdr3_nt: TGTGCCAGCACCCTATGGGACACAGGGGGCCCCTACGAGCAGTACTTC; cdr3_aa: CASTLWDTGGPYEQYF
v_call: TRBV4-1; clone_size: NA; j_call: TRBJ2-5; d_call: TRBD2; cdr3_nt: TGCGCCAGCAGCCAAGCTGAAACCGGGACTAGCGGGACCCAGTACTTC; cdr3_aa: CASSQAETGTSGTQYF
v_call: TRBV18; clone_size: NA; j_call: TRBJ2-2; d_call: NA; cdr3_nt: TGTGCCAGCTCACCACAATCTTTGGCCCCTAGGTCCGGGGAGCTGTTTTTT; cdr3_aa: CASSPQSLAPRSGELFF
v_call: TRBV5-1; clone_size: NA; j_call: TRBJ2-3; d_call: NA; cdr3_nt: TGCGCCAGCAGCTTCGACATTCTCACAGATACGCAGTATTTT; cdr3_aa: CASSFDILTDTQYF
v_call: TRBV7-6; clone_size: NA; j_call: TRBJ2-1; d_call: NA; cdr3_nt: TGTGCCAGCAGCTTCGGATTTCTCGAGGGATACAATGAGCAGTTCTTC; cdr3_aa: CASSFGFLEGYNEQFF
v_call: TRBV19; clone_size: few; j_call: TRBJ1-5; d_call: NA; cdr3_nt: TGTGCCAGTAGCGCGGTTAGCAATCAGCCCCAGCATTTT; cdr3_aa: CASSAVSNQPQHF
v_call: TRBV27; clone_size: NA; j_call: TRBJ2-2; d_call: NA; cdr3_nt: TGTGCCAGCAGGACGACGGCTACCGGGGAGCTGTTTTTT; cdr3_aa: CASRTTATGELFF
v_call: TRBV30; clone_size: NA; j_call: TRBJ2-3; d_call: NA; cdr3_nt: TGTGCCGGGGACTTCCTCACAGATACGCAGTATTTT; cdr3_aa: CAGDFLTDTQYF
v_call: TRBV7-3; clone_size: NA; j_call: TRBJ2-2; d_call: NA; cdr3_nt: TGTGCCAGCAGCTTGGGTCTACGGGCAGGGCCATACACCGGGGAGCTGTTTTTT; cdr3_aa: CASSLGLRAGPYTGELFF
v_call: TRBV19; clone_size: NA; j_call: TRBJ2-6; d_call: TRBD2; cdr3_nt: TGTGCCAGTAGTATTGAGCGGGGGGAATTTGGGGCCAACGTCCTGACTTTC; cdr3_aa: CASSIERGEFGANVLTF
v_call: TRBV15; clone_size: NA; j_call: TRBJ1-1; d_call: NA; cdr3_nt: TGTGCCACCAGCAGGAAGATTTACACTGAAGCTTTCTTT; cdr3_aa: CATSRKIYTEAFF
v_call: TRBV18; clone_size: NA; j_call: TRBJ1-4; d_call: NA; cdr3_nt: TGTGCCAGCTCACCATCCGGGGGCGCCGAAAAACTGTTTTTT; cdr3_aa: CASSPSGGAEKLFF
v_call: TRBV30; clone_size: NA; j_call: TRBJ2-1; d_call: NA; cdr3_nt: TGTGCCTGGGACCCTTTAGGGAATGAGCAGTTCTTC; cdr3_aa: CAWDPLGNEQFF
v_call: TRBV19; clone_size: NA; j_call: TRBJ1-4; d_call: NA; cdr3_nt: TGTGCCAGTAGTCCCCCAGATAGACTGGGAGAAAAACTGTTTTTT; cdr3_aa: CASSPPDRLGEKLFF
v_call: TRBV6-5; clone_size: NA; j_call: TRBJ2-5; d_call: TRBD2; cdr3_nt: TGTGCCAGCAGTTCTGAGCGGGGCCTACAAGAGACCCAGTACTTC; cdr3_aa: CASSSERGLQETQYF
v_call: TRBV2; clone_size: NA; j_call: TRBJ1-6; d_call: NA; cdr3_nt: TGTGCCAGCAGTGTATCGGCGGCCGGATCACCCCTCCACTTT; cdr3_aa: CASSVSAAGSPLHF
v_call: TRBV5-4; clone_size: NA; j_call: TRBJ2-3; d_call: TRBD2; cdr3_nt: TGTGCCAGCAGCTCTATAGCGGGGTTTTTACTTGGCACAGATACGCAGTATTTT; cdr3_aa: CASSSIAGFLLGTDTQYF
v_call: TRBV7-2; clone_size: NA; j_call: TRBJ2-1; d_call: TRBD2; cdr3_nt: TGTGCCAGCAGCTTAGCGCGACTAGCGGATTACAATGAGCAGTTCTTC; cdr3_aa: CASSLARLADYNEQFF
v_call: TRBV6-5; clone_size: NA; j_call: TRBJ1-1; d_call: TRBD1; cdr3_nt: TGTGCCAGCACCCCCAGGACAGGGACCCCTGGCCAAGCTTTCTTT; cdr3_aa: CASTPRTGTPGQAFF